These T cell receptor beta chains were read from a single sample in a study of blood T cell repertoires in COVID-19. Method: immunoSEQ multiplex PCR; TCRdb's copy keeps in-frame clones and lacks some. This table holds 360,000 or so clones, around 90% found once. The material sequenced was peripheral blood. The receptors here all came from a man younger than 30 with active or convalescent COVID-19. CDR3s include the opening cysteine and the closing phenylalanine or tryptophan. The order of the fields is J gene, D gene, V gene, clone size, CDR3 DNA, CDR3 protein. D genes are given only for firm matches. A row's size may be missing; if present it is once, few, many or a size class.

j_gene: TRBJ2-7; d_gene: NA; v_gene: TRBV19; abundance: NA; CDR3nt: TGTGCCAGTAGTATAGATGGGGACCCGACAGGAGCCTACGAGCAGTACTTC; CDR3aa: CASSIDGDPTGAYEQYF
j_gene: TRBJ1-5; d_gene: TRBD1; v_gene: TRBV6-6; abundance: NA; CDR3nt: TGTGCCAGCAGGCTCACTACAGGGGGTGATGAGCCCCAGCATTTT; CDR3aa: CASRLTTGGDEPQHF
j_gene: TRBJ2-1; d_gene: TRBD2; v_gene: TRBV7-9; abundance: NA; CDR3nt: TGTGCCAGCAGGCAAGCGGGAGGGCCCGGCGAGCAGTTCTTC; CDR3aa: CASRQAGGPGEQFF
j_gene: TRBJ1-1; d_gene: NA; v_gene: TRBV6-5; abundance: few; CDR3nt: TGTGCCAGCAGTTACTCTGTGGCAGGGGCATATACTGAAGCTTTCTTT; CDR3aa: CASSYSVAGAYTEAFF
j_gene: TRBJ2-2; d_gene: NA; v_gene: TRBV6-6; abundance: once; CDR3nt: TGTGCCAGCAGGATAGCGGTCACCGGGGAGCTGTTTTTT; CDR3aa: CASRIAVTGELFF
j_gene: TRBJ1-4; d_gene: NA; v_gene: TRBV4-3; abundance: few; CDR3nt: TGCGCCAGCGGAACAGGGTCTAATGAAAAACTGTTTTTT; CDR3aa: CASGTGSNEKLFF
j_gene: TRBJ1-1; d_gene: TRBD1; v_gene: TRBV4-2; abundance: NA; CDR3nt: TGTGCCAGCAGCCAAGCCCGGACAGGAGAGAACACTGAAGCTTTCTTT; CDR3aa: CASSQARTGENTEAFF
j_gene: TRBJ1-2; d_gene: TRBD1; v_gene: TRBV6-5; abundance: once; CDR3nt: TGTGCCAGCAGAAGGGGGACAGGTTCCGATGGCTACACCTTC; CDR3aa: CASRRGTGSDGYTF
j_gene: TRBJ2-7; d_gene: TRBD1; v_gene: TRBV27; abundance: NA; CDR3nt: TGTGCCAGCAGTTATCGGGACAGCACCTACGAGCAGTACTTC; CDR3aa: CASSYRDSTYEQYF
j_gene: TRBJ2-5; d_gene: TRBD2; v_gene: TRBV2; abundance: NA; CDR3nt: TGTGCCAGCAGGAAAGTAGGACTAGCGGAAAAAGAGACCCAGTACTTC; CDR3aa: CASRKVGLAEKETQYF
j_gene: TRBJ2-1; d_gene: NA; v_gene: TRBV24-1; abundance: NA; CDR3nt: TGTGCCACCAGTGACCCAGCTGGGGCAGCCAATGAGCAGTTCTTC; CDR3aa: CATSDPAGAANEQFF
j_gene: TRBJ2-7; d_gene: NA; v_gene: TRBV3-1/TRBV3-2; abundance: NA; CDR3nt: TGTGCCAGCAGCCAAGATCGCGATAAGCAGTACTTC; CDR3aa: CASSQDRDKQYF
j_gene: TRBJ1-6; d_gene: TRBD1; v_gene: TRBV6-1; abundance: NA; CDR3nt: TGTGCCAGCAGTGAATTGGGACAGGGACGGTCACCCCTCCACTTT; CDR3aa: CASSELGQGRSPLHF
j_gene: TRBJ2-1; d_gene: NA; v_gene: TRBV28; abundance: NA; CDR3nt: TGTGCCAGCAGTTCATGGACAGCCTACAATGAGCAGTTCTTC; CDR3aa: CASSSWTAYNEQFF
j_gene: TRBJ1-2; d_gene: NA; v_gene: TRBV14; abundance: NA; CDR3nt: TGTGCCAGCAGCCAATTCGTTGGGGGGGCTTACTATGGCTACACCTTC; CDR3aa: CASSQFVGGAYYGYTF
j_gene: TRBJ2-4; d_gene: NA; v_gene: TRBV6-5; abundance: NA; CDR3nt: TGTGCCAGCATTAGGGGGGGGCTCGGATACTTC; CDR3aa: CASIRGGLGYF
j_gene: TRBJ2-2; d_gene: NA; v_gene: TRBV18; abundance: NA; CDR3nt: TGTGCCAGCCGACAGGACCCGATATCCTACACCGGGGAGCTGTTTTTT; CDR3aa: CASRQDPISYTGELFF
j_gene: TRBJ2-3; d_gene: NA; v_gene: TRBV11-3; abundance: NA; CDR3nt: TGTGCCAGCAGCTTAGATCCTAGTCTAGGATCAGATACGCAGTATTTT; CDR3aa: CASSLDPSLGSDTQYF
j_gene: TRBJ1-2; d_gene: NA; v_gene: TRBV14; abundance: NA; CDR3nt: TGTGCCAGCAGCCCAGGGGCTGTTGGCTACACCTTC; CDR3aa: CASSPGAVGYTF
j_gene: TRBJ1-2; d_gene: TRBD1; v_gene: TRBV24-1; abundance: NA; CDR3nt: TGTGCCACCAGTGATTCCGGGACAGGACGATCTTTCTATGGCTACACCTTC; CDR3aa: CATSDSGTGRSFYGYTF
j_gene: TRBJ1-1; d_gene: TRBD1; v_gene: TRBV3-1/TRBV3-2; abundance: NA; CDR3nt: TGTGCCAGCAGCCTCACAGGGGGCGCTGAAGCTTTCTTT; CDR3aa: CASSLTGGAEAFF
j_gene: TRBJ1-5; d_gene: TRBD1; v_gene: TRBV24-1; abundance: NA; CDR3nt: TGTGCCACTCGGGACAGGGGTAGCAATCAGCCCCAGCATTTT; CDR3aa: CATRDRGSNQPQHF
j_gene: TRBJ2-6; d_gene: NA; v_gene: TRBV28; abundance: NA; CDR3nt: TGTGCCAGCAAAAGGGCCTCTGGGGCCAACGTGCTGACTTTC; CDR3aa: CASKRASGANVLTF
j_gene: TRBJ1-1; d_gene: TRBD1; v_gene: TRBV18; abundance: NA; CDR3nt: TGTGCCAGCTCACGTGACAGGGACACTGAAGCTTTCTTT; CDR3aa: CASSRDRDTEAFF